The clone carrying this T cell receptor (beta chain) turned up a few times. The data are from a study of blood T cells in healthy people across ages. With a J-beta primer mix and a sample-barcoded 5' primer, a second PCR ran about 6 to 11 cycles. Via MiXCR, TCRdb re-called the 5' RACE reads, giving one row per CDR3 protein. This table has fewer than 1.5 million distinct CDR3 sequences, roughly 40% appearing once. Germline V gene data show CDR1 as SNHLY and CDR2 as FYNNEI. V was pared by 5 bases and J by 6 bases, with 12 bases between. CDR3 length: 13 residues. The chain joins TRBV2 to TRBJ2-3, with D maybe TRBD1 (5 bases). This sequence was found in a woman in her late teens or twenties in good health. The material sequenced was blood. CDR3 bases: TGTGCCAGCAGTCGGCAGGGTCTGGATACGCAGTATTTT. Amino acid sequence: CASSRQGLDTQYF.